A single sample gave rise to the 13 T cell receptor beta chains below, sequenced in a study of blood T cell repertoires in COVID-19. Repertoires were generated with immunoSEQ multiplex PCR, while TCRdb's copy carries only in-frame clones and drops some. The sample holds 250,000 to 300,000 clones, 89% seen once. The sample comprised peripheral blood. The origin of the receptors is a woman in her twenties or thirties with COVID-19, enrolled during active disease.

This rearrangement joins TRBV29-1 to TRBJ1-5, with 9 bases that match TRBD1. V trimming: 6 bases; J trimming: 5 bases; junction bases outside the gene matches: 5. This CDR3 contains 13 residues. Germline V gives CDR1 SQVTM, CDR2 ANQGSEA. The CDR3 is CSVGTGRDQPQHF. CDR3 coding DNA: TGCAGCGTCGGGACAGGGCGGGATCAGCCCCAGCATTTT. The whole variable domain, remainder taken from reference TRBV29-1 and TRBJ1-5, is SAVISQKPSRDICQRGTSLTIQCQVDSQVTMMFWYRQQPGQSLTLIATANQGSEATYESGFVIDKFPISRPNLTFSTLTVSNMSPEDSSIYLCSVGTGRDQPQHFGDGTRLSIL.

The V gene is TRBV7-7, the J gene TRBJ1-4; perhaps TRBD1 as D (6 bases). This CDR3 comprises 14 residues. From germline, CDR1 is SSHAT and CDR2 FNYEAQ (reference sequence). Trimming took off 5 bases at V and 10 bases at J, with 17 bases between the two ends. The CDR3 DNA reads TGTGCCAGCAGCCCCGGGGCAGGGGAGGGAAAACTGTTTTTT. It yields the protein CASSPGAGEGKLFF.

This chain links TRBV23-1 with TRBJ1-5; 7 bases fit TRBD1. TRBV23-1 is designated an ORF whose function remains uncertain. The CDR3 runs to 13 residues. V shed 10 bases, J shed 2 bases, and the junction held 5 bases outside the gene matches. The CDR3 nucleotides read TGCGCCATCTCCGGGACAGGCAATCAGCCCCAGCATTTT. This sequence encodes CAISGTGNQPQHF.

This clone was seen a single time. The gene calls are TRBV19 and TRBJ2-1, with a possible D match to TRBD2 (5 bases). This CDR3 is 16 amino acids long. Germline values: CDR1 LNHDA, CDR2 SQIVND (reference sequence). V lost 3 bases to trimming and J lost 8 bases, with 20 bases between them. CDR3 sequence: CASSMPPTLGAYEQFF. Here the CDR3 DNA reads TGTGCCAGTAGTATGCCCCCGACACTGGGAGCTTATGAGCAGTTCTTC.

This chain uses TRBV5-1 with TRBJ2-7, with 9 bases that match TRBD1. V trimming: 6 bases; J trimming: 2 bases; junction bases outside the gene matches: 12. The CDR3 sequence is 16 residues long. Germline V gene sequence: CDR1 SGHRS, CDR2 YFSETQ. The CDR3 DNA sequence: TGCGCCAGCACACCACCCGGGACAGGGTTCCCCTACGAGCAGTACTTC. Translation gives CASTPPGTGFPYEQYF. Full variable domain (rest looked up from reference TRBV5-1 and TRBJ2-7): KAGVTQTPRYLIKTRGQQVTLSCSPISGHRSVSWYQQTPGQGLQFLFEYFSETQRNKGNFPGRFSGRQFSNSRSEMNVSTLELGDSALYLCASTPPGTGFPYEQYFGPGTRLTVT.

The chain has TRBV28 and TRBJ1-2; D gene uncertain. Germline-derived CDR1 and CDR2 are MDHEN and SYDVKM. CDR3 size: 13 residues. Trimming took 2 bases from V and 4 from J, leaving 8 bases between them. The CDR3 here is CASSLGVFYGYTF. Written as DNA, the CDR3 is TGTGCCAGCAGTTTAGGAGTCTTCTATGGCTACACCTTC.

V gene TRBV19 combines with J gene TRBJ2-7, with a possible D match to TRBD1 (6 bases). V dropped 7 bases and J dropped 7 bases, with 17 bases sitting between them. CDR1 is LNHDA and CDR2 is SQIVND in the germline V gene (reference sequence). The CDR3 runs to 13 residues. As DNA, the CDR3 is TGTGCCAGTACTTCAACAGGGTGGGGAGAGCAGTACTTC. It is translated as CASTSTGWGEQYF.

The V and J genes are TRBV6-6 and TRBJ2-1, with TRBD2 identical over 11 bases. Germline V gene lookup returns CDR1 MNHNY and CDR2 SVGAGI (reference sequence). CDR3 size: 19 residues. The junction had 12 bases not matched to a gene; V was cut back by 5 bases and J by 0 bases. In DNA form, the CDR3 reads TGTGCCAGCAGTCTGCTAGGGGCTAGCGGGGGGAGCTCCTACAATGAGCAGTTCTTC. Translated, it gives CASSLLGASGGSSYNEQFF.

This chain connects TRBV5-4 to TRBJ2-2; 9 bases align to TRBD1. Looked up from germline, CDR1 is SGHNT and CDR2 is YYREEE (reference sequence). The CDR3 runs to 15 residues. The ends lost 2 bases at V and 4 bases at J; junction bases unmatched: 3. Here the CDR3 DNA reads TGTGCCAGCAGCTTATGGACAGGGGTCACCGGGGAGCTGTTTTTT. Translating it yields CASSLWTGVTGELFF.

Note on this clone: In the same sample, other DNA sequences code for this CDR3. The CDR3 sequence: CAISEAGQGRGSTEAFF. The DNA of the CDR3 is TGTGCCATCAGTGAAGCGGGACAGGGGAGGGGAAGCACTGAAGCTTTCTTT. This chain joins TRBV10-3 and TRBJ1-1, with 10 bases identical to TRBD1. V dropped 3 bases and J dropped 4; count of bases not matched to a gene: 11. This CDR3 spans 17 amino acids. Germline V lookup: CDR1 ENHRY, CDR2 SYGVKD.

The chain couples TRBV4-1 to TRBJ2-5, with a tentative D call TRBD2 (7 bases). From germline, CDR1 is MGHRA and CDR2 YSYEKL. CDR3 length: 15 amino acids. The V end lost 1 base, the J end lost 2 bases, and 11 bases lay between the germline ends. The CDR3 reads CASSQGRGPQETQYF. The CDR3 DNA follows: TGCGCCAGCAGCCAAGGGCGGGGGCCGCAAGAGACCCAGTACTTC.

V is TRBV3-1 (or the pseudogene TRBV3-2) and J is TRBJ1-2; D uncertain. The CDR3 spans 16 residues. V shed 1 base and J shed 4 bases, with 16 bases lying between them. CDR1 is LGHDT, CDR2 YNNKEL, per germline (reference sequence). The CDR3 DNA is TGTGCCAGCAGCCAAGGACTCGGGTGGCTCTTCTATGGCTACACCTTC. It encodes CASSQGLGWLFYGYTF.

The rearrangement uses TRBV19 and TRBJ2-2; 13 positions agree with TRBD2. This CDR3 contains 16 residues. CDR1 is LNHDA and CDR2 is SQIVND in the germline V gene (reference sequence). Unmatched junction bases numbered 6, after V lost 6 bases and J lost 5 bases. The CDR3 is CASSQTSGGLTGELFF. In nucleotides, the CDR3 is TGTGCCAGTAGCCAGACTAGCGGGGGGTTAACCGGGGAGCTGTTTTTT.